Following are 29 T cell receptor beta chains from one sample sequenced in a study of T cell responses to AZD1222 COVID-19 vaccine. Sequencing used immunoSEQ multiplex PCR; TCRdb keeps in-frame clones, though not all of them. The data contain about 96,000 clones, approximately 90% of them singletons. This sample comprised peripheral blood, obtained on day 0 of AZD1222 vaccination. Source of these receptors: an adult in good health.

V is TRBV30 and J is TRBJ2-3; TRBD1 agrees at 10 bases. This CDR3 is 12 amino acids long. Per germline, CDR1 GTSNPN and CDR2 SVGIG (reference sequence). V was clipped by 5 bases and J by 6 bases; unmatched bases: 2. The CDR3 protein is CAWQTGGDTQYF. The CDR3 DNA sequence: TGTGCCTGGCAGACAGGGGGCGATACGCAGTATTTT. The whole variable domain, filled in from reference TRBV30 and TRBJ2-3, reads SQTIHQWPATLVQPVGSPLSLECTVEGTSNPNLYWYRQAAGRGLQLLFYSVGIGQISSEVPQNLSASRPQDRQFILSSKKLLLSDSGFYLCAWQTGGDTQYFGPGTRLTVL.

The CDR3 nucleotides are TGTGCCAGCAGCTTAGCCCCCACCCGAGGGCCTTACGAGCAGTACTTC. It yields the protein CASSLAPTRGPYEQYF. V and J are TRBV7-2 and TRBJ2-7; the D gene is possibly TRBD2 (5 bases). Germline V lookup: CDR1 SGHTA, CDR2 FQGNSA. The CDR3 has 16 amino acids. Trimming removed 0 bases from V and 4 bases from J, with 16 bases in between.

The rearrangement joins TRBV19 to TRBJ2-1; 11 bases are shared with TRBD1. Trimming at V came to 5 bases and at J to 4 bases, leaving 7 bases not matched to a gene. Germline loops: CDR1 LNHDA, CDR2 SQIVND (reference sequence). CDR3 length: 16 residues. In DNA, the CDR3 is TGTGCCAGTAGTGCCAACCGGGACAGGGGGTACAATGAGCAGTTCTTC. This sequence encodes CASSANRDRGYNEQFF.

Here the CDR3 reads CASSPGQGHTEAFF. The CDR3 nucleotides are TGTGCCAGCAGTCCGGGACAGGGACACACTGAAGCTTTCTTT. The chain recombines TRBV6-5 with TRBJ1-1; TRBD1 matches at 9 bases. CDR1 and CDR2 (germline): MNHEY, SVGAGI. J was trimmed by 3 bases and V by 5 bases; bases with no gene match: 4. The CDR3 contains 14 residues.

CDR3: CASSLGETPPNEKLFF. The DNA of the CDR3 is TGTGCCAGCAGCTTAGGAGAGACTCCCCCTAATGAAAAACTGTTTTTT. The chain recombines TRBV7-2 with TRBJ1-4, with D unclear. Trimming removed 1 base at V and 3 bases at J, with 12 bases between. Looked up from germline, CDR1 is SGHTA and CDR2 is FQGNSA. CDR3 length: 16 residues.

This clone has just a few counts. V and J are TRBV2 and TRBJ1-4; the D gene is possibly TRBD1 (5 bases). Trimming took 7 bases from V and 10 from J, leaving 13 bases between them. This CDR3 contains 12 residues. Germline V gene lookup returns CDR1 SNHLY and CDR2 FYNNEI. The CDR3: CASKLGEGKLFF. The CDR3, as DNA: TGTGCCAGCAAGTTGGGGGAGGGAAAACTGTTTTTT.

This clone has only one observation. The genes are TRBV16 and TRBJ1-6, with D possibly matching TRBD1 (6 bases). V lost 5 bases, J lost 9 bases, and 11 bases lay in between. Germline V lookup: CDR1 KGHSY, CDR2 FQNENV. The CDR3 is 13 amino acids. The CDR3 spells CASSSSRGSPLHF. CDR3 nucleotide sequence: TGTGCCAGCAGCTCATCCAGGGGTTCACCCCTCCACTTT.

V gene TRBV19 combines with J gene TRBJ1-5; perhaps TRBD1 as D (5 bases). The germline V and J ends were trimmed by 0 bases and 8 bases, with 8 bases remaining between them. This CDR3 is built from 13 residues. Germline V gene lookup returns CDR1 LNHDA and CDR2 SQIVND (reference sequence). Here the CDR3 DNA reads TGTGCCAGTAGTATAGAGGGGGAAAAGCCCCAGCATTTT. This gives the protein CASSIEGEKPQHF.

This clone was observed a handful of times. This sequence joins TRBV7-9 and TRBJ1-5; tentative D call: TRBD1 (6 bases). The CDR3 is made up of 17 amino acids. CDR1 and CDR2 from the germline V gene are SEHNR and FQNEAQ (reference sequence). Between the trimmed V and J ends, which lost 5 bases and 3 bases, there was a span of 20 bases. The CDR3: CASSRSTGTLDNQPQHF. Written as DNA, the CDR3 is TGTGCCAGCAGCAGAAGCACAGGGACTCTCGACAATCAGCCCCAGCATTTT.

The CDR3 spells CASSDNSGGARDTQYF. CDR3 nucleotides: TGCGCCAGCAGTGATAATAGCGGGGGGGCTAGGGATACGCAGTATTTT. The chain joins TRBV10-2 to TRBJ2-3, with TRBD2 matching over 11 bases. CDR3 size: 16 residues. V lost 3 bases, J lost 6 bases, and 8 bases stayed unmatched. Germline CDR1 reads WSHSY; CDR2 reads SAAADI.

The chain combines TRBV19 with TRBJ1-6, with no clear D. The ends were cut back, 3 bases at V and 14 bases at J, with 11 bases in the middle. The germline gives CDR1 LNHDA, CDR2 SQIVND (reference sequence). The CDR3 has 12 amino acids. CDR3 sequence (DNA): TGTGCCAGTAGTATTGGCAGAGGGACCCTCCACTTT. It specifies CASSIGRGTLHF.

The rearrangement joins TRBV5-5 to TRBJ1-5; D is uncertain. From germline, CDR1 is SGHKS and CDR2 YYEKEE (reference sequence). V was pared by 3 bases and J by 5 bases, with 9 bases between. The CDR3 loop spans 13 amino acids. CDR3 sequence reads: CASSSAVYQPQHF. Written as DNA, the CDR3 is TGTGCCAGCAGCTCCGCTGTTTATCAGCCCCAGCATTTT.

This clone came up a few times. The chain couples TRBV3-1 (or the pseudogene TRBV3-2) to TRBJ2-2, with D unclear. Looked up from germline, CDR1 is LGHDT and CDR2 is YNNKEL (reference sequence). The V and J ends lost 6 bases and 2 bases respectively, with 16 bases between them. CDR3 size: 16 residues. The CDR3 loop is CASSYGGLINTGELFF. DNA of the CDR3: TGTGCCAGCAGTTACGGTGGGCTCATCAACACCGGGGAGCTGTTTTTT.

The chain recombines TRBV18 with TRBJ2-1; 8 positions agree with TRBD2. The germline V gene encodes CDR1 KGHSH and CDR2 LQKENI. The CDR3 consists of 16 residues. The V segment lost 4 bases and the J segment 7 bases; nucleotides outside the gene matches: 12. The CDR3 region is CASSLTGTRAENEQFF. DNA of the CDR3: TGTGCCAGCTCACTAACCGGGACTAGAGCGGAAAATGAGCAGTTCTTC.

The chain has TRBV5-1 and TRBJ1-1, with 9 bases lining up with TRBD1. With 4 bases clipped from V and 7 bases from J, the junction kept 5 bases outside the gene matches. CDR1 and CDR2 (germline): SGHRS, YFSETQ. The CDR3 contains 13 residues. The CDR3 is CASSTGQGIEAFF. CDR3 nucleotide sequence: TGCGCCAGCAGCACGGGACAGGGAATTGAAGCTTTCTTT. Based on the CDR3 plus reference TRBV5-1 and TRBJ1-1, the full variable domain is KAGVTQTPRYLIKTRGQQVTLSCSPISGHRSVSWYQQTPGQGLQFLFEYFSETQRNKGNFPGRFSGRQFSNSRSEMNVSTLELGDSALYLCASSTGQGIEAFFGQGTRLTVV.

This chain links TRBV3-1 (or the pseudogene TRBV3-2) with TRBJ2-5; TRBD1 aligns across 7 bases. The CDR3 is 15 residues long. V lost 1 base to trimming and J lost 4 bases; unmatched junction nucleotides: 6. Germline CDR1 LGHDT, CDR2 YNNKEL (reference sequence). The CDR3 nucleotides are TGTGCCAGCAGCCAAGGGGTAGGGGGCCGAGAGACCCAGTACTTC. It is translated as CASSQGVGGRETQYF.

CDR3 in amino acids: CASSQRAGGGETQYF. The DNA for the CDR3 is TGTGCCAGCAGCCAGCGGGCGGGAGGGGGTGAGACCCAGTACTTC. V and J are TRBV6-2 or TRBV6-3 and TRBJ2-5; 9 nucleotides match TRBD2. CDR3 length: 15 residues. Germline loops: CDR1 MNHEY, CDR2 SVGEGT. Unmatched junction bases numbered 10, after V lost 6 bases and J lost 5 bases.

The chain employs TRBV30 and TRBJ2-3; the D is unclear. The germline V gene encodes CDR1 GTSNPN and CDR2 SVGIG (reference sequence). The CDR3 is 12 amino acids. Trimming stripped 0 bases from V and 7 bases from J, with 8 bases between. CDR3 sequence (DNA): TGTGCCTGGAGTGTCGATTTGAATACGCAGTATTTT. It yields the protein CAWSVDLNTQYF. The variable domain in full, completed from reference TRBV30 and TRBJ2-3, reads SQTIHQWPATLVQPVGSPLSLECTVEGTSNPNLYWYRQAAGRGLQLLFYSVGIGQISSEVPQNLSASRPQDRQFILSSKKLLLSDSGFYLCAWSVDLNTQYFGPGTRLTVL.

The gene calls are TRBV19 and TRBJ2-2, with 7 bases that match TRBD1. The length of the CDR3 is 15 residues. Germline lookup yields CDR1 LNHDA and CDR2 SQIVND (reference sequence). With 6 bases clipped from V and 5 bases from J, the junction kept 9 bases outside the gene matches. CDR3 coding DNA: TGTGCCAGTAGCCCGGGACAGAGGTCTACCGGGGAGCTGTTTTTT. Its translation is CASSPGQRSTGELFF.

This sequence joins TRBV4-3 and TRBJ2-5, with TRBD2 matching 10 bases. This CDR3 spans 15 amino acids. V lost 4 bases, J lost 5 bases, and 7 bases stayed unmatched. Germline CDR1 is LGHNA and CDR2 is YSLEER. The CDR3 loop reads CASSRILAGKETQYF. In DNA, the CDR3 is TGCGCCAGCAGCCGCATACTAGCGGGGAAGGAGACCCAGTACTTC.

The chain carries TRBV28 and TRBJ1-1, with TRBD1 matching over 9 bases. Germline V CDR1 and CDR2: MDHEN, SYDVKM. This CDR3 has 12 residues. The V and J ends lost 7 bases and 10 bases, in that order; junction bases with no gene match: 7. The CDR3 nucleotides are TGTGCCAGCACTCAACAGGGGGCGGCAGCTTTCTTT. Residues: CASTQQGAAAFF.

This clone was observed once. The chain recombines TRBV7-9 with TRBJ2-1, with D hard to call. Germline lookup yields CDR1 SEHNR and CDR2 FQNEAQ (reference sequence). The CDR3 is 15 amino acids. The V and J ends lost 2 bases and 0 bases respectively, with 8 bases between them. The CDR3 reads CASSLFYHSYNEQFF. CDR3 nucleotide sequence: TGTGCCAGCAGCTTATTCTACCACTCCTACAATGAGCAGTTCTTC.

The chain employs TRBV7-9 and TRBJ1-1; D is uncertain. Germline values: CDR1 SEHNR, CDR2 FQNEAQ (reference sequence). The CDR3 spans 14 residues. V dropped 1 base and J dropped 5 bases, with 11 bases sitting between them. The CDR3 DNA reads TGTGCCAGCAGCTTAGATCTCGGGGTTACTGAAGCTTTCTTT. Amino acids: CASSLDLGVTEAFF.

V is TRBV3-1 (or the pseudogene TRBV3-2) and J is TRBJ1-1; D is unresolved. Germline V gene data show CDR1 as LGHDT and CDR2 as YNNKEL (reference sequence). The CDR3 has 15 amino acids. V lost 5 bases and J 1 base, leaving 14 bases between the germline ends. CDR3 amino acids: CASSIRSVGNTEAFF. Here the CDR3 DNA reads TGTGCCAGCAGCATCAGATCAGTAGGGAACACTGAAGCTTTCTTT.

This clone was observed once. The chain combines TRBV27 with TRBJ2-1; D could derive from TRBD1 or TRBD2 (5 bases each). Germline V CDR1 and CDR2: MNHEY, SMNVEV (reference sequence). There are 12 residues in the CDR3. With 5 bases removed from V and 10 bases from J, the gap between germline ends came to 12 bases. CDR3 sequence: CASSGLWGEQFF. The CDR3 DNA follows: TGTGCCAGCAGTGGGTTGTGGGGGGAGCAGTTCTTC.

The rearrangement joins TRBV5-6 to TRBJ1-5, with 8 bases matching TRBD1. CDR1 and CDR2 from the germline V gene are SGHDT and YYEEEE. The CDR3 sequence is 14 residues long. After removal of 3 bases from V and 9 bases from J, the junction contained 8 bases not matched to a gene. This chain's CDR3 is CASSSGTGGRPQHF. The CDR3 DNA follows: TGTGCCAGCAGCTCGGGGACAGGCGGACGGCCCCAGCATTTT.

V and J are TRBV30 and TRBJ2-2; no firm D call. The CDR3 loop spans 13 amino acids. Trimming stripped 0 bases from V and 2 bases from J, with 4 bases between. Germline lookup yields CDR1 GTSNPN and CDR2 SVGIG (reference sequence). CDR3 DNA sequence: TGTGCCTGGAGTGTAGTTAACACCGGGGAGCTGTTTTTT. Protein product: CAWSVVNTGELFF. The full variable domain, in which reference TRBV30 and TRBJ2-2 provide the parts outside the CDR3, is SQTIHQWPATLVQPVGSPLSLECTVEGTSNPNLYWYRQAAGRGLQLLFYSVGIGQISSEVPQNLSASRPQDRQFILSSKKLLLSDSGFYLCAWSVVNTGELFFGEGSRLTVL.

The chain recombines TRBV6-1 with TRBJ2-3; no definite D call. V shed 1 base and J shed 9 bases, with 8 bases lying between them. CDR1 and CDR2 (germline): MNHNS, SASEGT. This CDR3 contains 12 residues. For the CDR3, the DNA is TGTGCCAGCAGTGAAGAGGATACGACGCAGTATTTT. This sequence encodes CASSEEDTTQYF.

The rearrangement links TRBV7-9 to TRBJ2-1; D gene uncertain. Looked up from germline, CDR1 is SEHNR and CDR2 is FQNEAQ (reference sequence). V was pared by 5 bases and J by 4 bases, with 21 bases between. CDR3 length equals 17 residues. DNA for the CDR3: TGTGCCAGCAGCCCAGCACCAGGTGGGTTACGGTACAATGAGCAGTTCTTC. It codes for CASSPAPGGLRYNEQFF.